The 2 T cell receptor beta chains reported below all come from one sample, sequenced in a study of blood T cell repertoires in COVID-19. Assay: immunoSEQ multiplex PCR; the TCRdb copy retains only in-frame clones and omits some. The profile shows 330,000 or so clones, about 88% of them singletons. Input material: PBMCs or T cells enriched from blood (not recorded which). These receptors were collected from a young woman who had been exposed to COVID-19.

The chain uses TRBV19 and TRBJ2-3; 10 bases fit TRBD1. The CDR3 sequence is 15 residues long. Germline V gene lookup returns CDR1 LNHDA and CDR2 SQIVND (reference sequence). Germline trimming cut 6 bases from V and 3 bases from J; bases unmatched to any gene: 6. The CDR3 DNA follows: TGTGCCAGTAGATTGACAGGGGGCAAGACAGATACGCAGTATTTT. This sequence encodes CASRLTGGKTDTQYF.

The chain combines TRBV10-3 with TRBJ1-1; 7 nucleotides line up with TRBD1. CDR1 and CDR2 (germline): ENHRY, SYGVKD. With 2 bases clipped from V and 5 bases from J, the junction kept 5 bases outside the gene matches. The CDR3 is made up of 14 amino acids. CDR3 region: CAISELQDRTEAFF. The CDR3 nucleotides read TGTGCCATCAGTGAGCTACAGGACAGGACTGAAGCTTTCTTT.